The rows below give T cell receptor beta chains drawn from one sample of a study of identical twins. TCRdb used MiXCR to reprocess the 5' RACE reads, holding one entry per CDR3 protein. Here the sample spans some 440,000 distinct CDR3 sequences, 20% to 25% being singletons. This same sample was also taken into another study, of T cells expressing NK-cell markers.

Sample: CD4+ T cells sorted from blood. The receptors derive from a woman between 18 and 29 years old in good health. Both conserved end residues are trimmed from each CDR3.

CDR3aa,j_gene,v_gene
ASSQTSGRYEQY,TRBJ2-7,TRBV6-2/TRBV6-3
ASSVTGDKNIQY,TRBJ2-4,TRBV7-2
SVRTAYEQY,TRBJ2-7,TRBV29-1
ASQGLAGGMTYNEQF,TRBJ2-1,TRBV6-1
AIGKGGQSDYGYT,TRBJ1-2,TRBV10-3
ASSQSQIHEQF,TRBJ2-1,TRBV3-2
ASSSSRVIYEQY,TRBJ2-7,TRBV6-5
ASSVARPRYTEAF,TRBJ1-1,TRBV9
ASSRVHGGGGQNIQY,TRBJ2-4,TRBV7-2
AWRGLAGADTQY,TRBJ2-3,TRBV30
ASSSDSAYEQY,TRBJ2-7,TRBV28
ASRTGEGTEAF,TRBJ1-1,TRBV5-1
ASNPGTGKEETQY,TRBJ2-5,TRBV11-3
ASRQGARSYNEQF,TRBJ2-1,TRBV6-2/TRBV6-3
ASSVGSVSYEQY,TRBJ2-7,TRBV9
ASSQAPPGSPLH,TRBJ1-6,TRBV4-1
ASSIPAGSRAEAF,TRBJ1-1,TRBV19
ASTSSRGTDTQY,TRBJ2-3,TRBV12-3/TRBV12-4
AISQAGTNEKLF,TRBJ1-4,TRBV10-3
ASSARGRSNEQF,TRBJ2-1,TRBV11-3
AWRGRGAEAF,TRBJ1-1,TRBV30
SAPIRQERAAF,TRBJ1-1,TRBV20-1
ASFLGKVGTDTQY,TRBJ2-3,TRBV18
ASSLATKKETQY,TRBJ2-5,TRBV7-2
ASSLRGNYGANVLT,TRBJ2-6,TRBV12-3/TRBV12-4
ASSLTGLNEQY,TRBJ2-7,TRBV3-1
SARVFDRAYEQY,TRBJ2-7,TRBV20-1
SAQTGVFDGELF,TRBJ2-2,TRBV29-1